This is a list of T cell receptor beta chains from one sample in a study of CD8 T cells in ankylosing spondylitis. A single record per CDR3 protein comes from TCRdb applying MiXCR to the 5' RACE reads. The data show 200,000 to 250,000 distinct CDR3 sequences, about 18% seen once. Sequenced sample: blood, either unsorted or a sorted T cell fraction (not recorded which). These receptors all come from a male donor with ankylosing spondylitis. Both conserved end residues are part of each CDR3. D genes are given only for firm matches. Where a row states a size, it is once, few, many or the class of an expanded clone; other rows omit it.

clone size,V gene,D gene,J gene,CDR3 DNA,CDR3 protein
few,TRBV19,-,TRBJ2-1,TGTGCCAGTAGTAGACTCCGGGACGGTGTGTACAATGAGCAGTTCTTC,CASSRLRDGVYNEQFF
many,TRBV5-6,TRBD1,TRBJ1-1,TGTGCCAGCAGCTCACTGGGACAGGGGGGATTCTACACTGAAGCTTTCTTT,CASSSLGQGGFYTEAFF
-,TRBV5-4,TRBD2,TRBJ2-1,TGTGCCAGCAGCTTGGAGGGACTAGGGCCCAATGAGCAGTTCTTC,CASSLEGLGPNEQFF
-,TRBV7-9,TRBD2,TRBJ2-7,TGTGCCAGCAGCTTACTAGCGGGAGGTATGGGCGAGCAGTACTTC,CASSLLAGGMGEQYF
-,TRBV10-1,-,TRBJ2-7,TGCGCCAGCAGTCCCGGTCCCCAGGGTTTGAGCTACGAGCAGTACTTC,CASSPGPQGLSYEQYF
many,TRBV12-3/TRBV12-4,TRBD1,TRBJ1-1,TGTGCCAGCAGTTTTTACAGGGGGCTAAATGAAGCTTTCTTT,CASSFYRGLNEAFF
-,TRBV20-1,TRBD2,TRBJ2-1,TGCAGTGCTAGACCTCAGCGGGGGGGCGGGTACAATGAGCAGTTCTTC,CSARPQRGGGYNEQFF
-,TRBV4-3,TRBD2,TRBJ2-3,TGCGCCAGCAGCCAAGAGTGGGGGAGGGCCGGGGATACGCAGTATTTT,CASSQEWGRAGDTQYF
-,TRBV20-1,-,TRBJ2-7,TGCAGTGCTAGAATGACGGGACAATACGAGCAGTACTTC,CSARMTGQYEQYF
-,TRBV12-3/TRBV12-4,-,TRBJ2-1,TGTGCCAGCTCTAGTGTTGTCTACAATGAGCAGATCTTC,CASSSVVYNEQIF
-,TRBV19,TRBD1,TRBJ1-1,TGTGCCAGTAGTATCCGGACAGGGGGATTGACTGAAGCTTTCTTT,CASSIRTGGLTEAFF
few,TRBV7-6,-,TRBJ2-2,TGTGCCAGCAAACTAGGGGTCGGCACCGGGGAGCTGTTTTTT,CASKLGVGTGELFF
-,TRBV5-1,-,TRBJ2-3,TGCGCCAGCAGCTTGCGGGGGGCCCCCACAGATACGCAGTATTTT,CASSLRGAPTDTQYF
-,TRBV25-1,-,TRBJ2-1,TGTGCCAGCATGTCGGGGGCCTCCTACAATGAGCAGTTCTTC,CASMSGASYNEQFF
few,TRBV19,-,TRBJ1-2,TGTGCCAGTAGCCCGACGGCAAACTATGGCTACACCTTC,CASSPTANYGYTF
-,TRBV7-9,TRBD2,TRBJ2-7,TGTGCCAGCAGCTTAGCGGGGGGGACTGGTGTCCCCGAGCAGTACTTC,CASSLAGGTGVPEQYF
few,TRBV6-2/TRBV6-3,-,TRBJ2-6,TGTGCCAGCAGTTACTGGGCGGATCTCGGCTCTGGGGCCAACGTCCTGACTTTC,CASSYWADLGSGANVLTF
-,TRBV9,-,TRBJ2-1,TGTGCCAGCAGCTCGGTGACTTCTAACAATGAGCAGTTCTTC,CASSSVTSNNEQFF
few,TRBV7-8,-,TRBJ2-5,TGTGCCAGCAGCTCGGAGGGGTTCAAGAGGGGCCCTGAAGAGACCCAGTACTTC,CASSSEGFKRGPEETQYF
few,TRBV4-3,TRBD2,TRBJ2-2,TGCGCCAGCAGCCAAGATGGACTAGCGGAGGACACCGGGGAGCTGTTTTTT,CASSQDGLAEDTGELFF
once,TRBV5-8,-,TRBJ2-1,TGTGCCAGCAGCTTATTCCTTTATGAGCAGTTCTTC,CASSLFLYEQFF
few,TRBV20-1,-,TRBJ1-1,TGCAGTGCTAGGCGGACAGATACTGAAGCTTTCTTT,CSARRTDTEAFF
many,TRBV5-1,-,TRBJ2-7,TGCGCCAGCAGCTTGGAGACAACCTACGAGCAGTACTTC,CASSLETTYEQYF
few,TRBV11-2,-,TRBJ1-4,TGTGCCAGCAGCCCACGTCTTGGTGTAGGAGAAGCAACTAATGAAAAACTGTTTTTT,CASSPRLGVGEATNEKLFF
-,TRBV6-5,-,TRBJ1-2,TGTGCCAGCAGTTACTCGAGAGGGAGCTTTAACTATGGCTACACCTTC,CASSYSRGSFNYGYTF
many,TRBV28,TRBD2,TRBJ2-1,TGTGCCAGCAGTCCGCTTAGCGGGAGTATTAGGAATGAGCAGTTCTTC,CASSPLSGSIRNEQFF
-,TRBV28,-,TRBJ2-7,TGTGCCAGCAGTGGCCGAGAGGGGTACGAGCAGTACTTC,CASSGREGYEQYF
few,TRBV15,-,TRBJ2-1,TGTGCCACCAGCAGAGAGCCGGTCAATGAGCAGTTCTTC,CATSREPVNEQFF
many,TRBV7-9,-,TRBJ1-3,TGTGCCAGCAGCTCATCCCCAGGTTTGGGAAACACCATATATTTT,CASSSSPGLGNTIYF
few,TRBV29-1,-,TRBJ2-5,TGCAGCGTTGAAGATCCGAGTCGCGACGGACAAGAGACCCAGTACTTC,CSVEDPSRDGQETQYF
-,TRBV4-3,-,TRBJ2-3,TGCGCCAGCAGCCAAGTCGTGGTGGACTCCGATACGCAGTATTTT,CASSQVVVDSDTQYF
few,TRBV12-3/TRBV12-4,-,TRBJ1-5,TGTGCCAGCAGTTTGGCGTTGGGGGGCTACCAAAATCAGCCCCAGCATTTT,CASSLALGGYQNQPQHF
-,TRBV4-1,-,TRBJ2-1,TGCGCCAGCAGCCTCAGCGACAAAGCCTACAATGAGCAGTTCTTC,CASSLSDKAYNEQFF
few,TRBV18,-,TRBJ2-7,TGTGCCAGCTCGGATGGGGACATCCCAACATACGAGCAGTACTTC,CASSDGDIPTYEQYF
many,TRBV29-1,TRBD1,TRBJ2-7,TGCAGCGTTGTAGGTCAGGGGGCTGGATACGAGCAGTACTTC,CSVVGQGAGYEQYF
few,TRBV19,-,TRBJ1-6,TGTGCCAGTAGTATGGACAGCGAGTATAGTTCACCCCTCCACTTT,CASSMDSEYSSPLHF
few,TRBV9,TRBD1,TRBJ1-2,TGTGCCAGCAGCGTAGTCACAGGGGGTGGCTACACCTTC,CASSVVTGGGYTF